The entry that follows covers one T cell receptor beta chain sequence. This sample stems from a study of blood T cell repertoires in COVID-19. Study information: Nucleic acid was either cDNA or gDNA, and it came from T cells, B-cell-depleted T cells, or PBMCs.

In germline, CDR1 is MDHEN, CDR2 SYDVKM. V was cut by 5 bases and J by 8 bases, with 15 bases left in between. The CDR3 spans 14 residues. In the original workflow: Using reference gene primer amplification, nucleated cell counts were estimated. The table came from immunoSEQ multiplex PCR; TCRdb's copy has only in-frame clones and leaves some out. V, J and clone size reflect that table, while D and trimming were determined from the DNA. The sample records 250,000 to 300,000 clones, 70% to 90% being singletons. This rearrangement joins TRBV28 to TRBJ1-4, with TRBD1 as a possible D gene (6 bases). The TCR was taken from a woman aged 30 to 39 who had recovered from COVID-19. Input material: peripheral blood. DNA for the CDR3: TGTGCCAGCAGTGCCCCGGACAGTTCGGAAAAACTGTTTTTT. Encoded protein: CASSAPDSSEKLFF.